These T cell receptor beta chains were read from a single sample in a study of T cell repertoires in cytomegalovirus infection. For these TCRs, the target antigens are not known. TCRdb reanalysed the reads using MiXCR and keeps one entry per CDR3 protein. This sample has about 220,000 distinct CDR3 sequences, with around 40% found just once. The material sequenced was CD8+ T cells from cultured PBMCs, taken from culture after CMV antigen stimulation. Receptor source: a human donor in good health (CMV status not recorded). Some clones in this sample may be carry-over from other donors' samples. Each CDR3 is given with its conserved first and last residue. The D gene is left open where the match is weak. Size values are once, few and many counts, or a class for expanded clones, and some rows have none.

D gene	V gene	J gene	clone size	CDR3 DNA	CDR3 protein
NA	TRBV7-8	TRBJ1-4	few	TGTGCCAGCAGACACTCTAAGGGGCCTGAAAAACTGTTTTTT	CASRHSKGPEKLFF
TRBD2	TRBV7-6	TRBJ2-5	NA	TGTGCCAGCAGGTCGGGACTAGGAGGGTACGAGACCCAGTACTTC	CASRSGLGGYETQYF
TRBD1	TRBV20-1	TRBJ1-2	few	TGCAGTGCTAGACGGACAGGGGGCAAGAACTATGGCTACACCTTC	CSARRTGGKNYGYTF
TRBD1	TRBV27	TRBJ2-1	few	TGTGCCAGCAGTACTTGGACAGGGACCAATGAGCAGTTCTTC	CASSTWTGTNEQFF
NA	TRBV30	TRBJ2-1	few	TGTGCCTGGAATAGAGTGCGGTTCGATGAGCAGTTCTTC	CAWNRVRFDEQFF
NA	TRBV11-2	TRBJ2-7	NA	TGTGCCAGCAGCTTAGCCTCAGGGGGGATCGAGCAGTACTTC	CASSLASGGIEQYF
NA	TRBV7-9	TRBJ2-6	NA	TGTGCCAGCAGCTTAGGACGTCCGCTCTCTGGGGCCAACGTCCTGACTTTC	CASSLGRPLSGANVLTF
NA	TRBV27	TRBJ2-1	NA	TGTGCCAGCAGTTTCAAGCGTCAAGAAGGTGAGCAGTTCTTC	CASSFKRQEGEQFF
TRBD1	TRBV29-1	TRBJ1-3	NA	TGCAGCGTTGTAGGGACAGCGAGCTCTGGAAACACCATATATTTT	CSVVGTASSGNTIYF
TRBD2	TRBV7-2	TRBJ2-1	few	TGTGCCAGCAGCTACCCGGGGGGGTCCAATGAGCAGTTCTTC	CASSYPGGSNEQFF
TRBD2	TRBV27	TRBJ2-1	few	TGTGCCAGCCGTCCGGGACTAGCCTCCTACAATGAGCAGTTCTTC	CASRPGLASYNEQFF
TRBD1	TRBV7-6	TRBJ2-7	NA	TGTGCCAGCAGCTCGGACAGGGGGCGAATCCCCTACGAGCAGTACTTC	CASSSDRGRIPYEQYF